The TCR beta chain described here comes from a study of T cell responses to AZD1222 COVID-19 vaccine. Generated by immunoSEQ multiplex PCR, the TCRdb table keeps only in-frame clones and is missing some. The data show about 130,000 clones, roughly 93% seen once. This clone was seen just once. V was cut by 5 bases and J by 9 bases, with 27 bases left in between. Germline CDR1 and CDR2: KGHDR and SFDVKD. The CDR3 extends over 17 amino acids. Combined were second doses at about 4 or about 12 weeks. The clonotype was recovered from an adult who received the AZD1222 COVID-19 vaccine. The V and J genes are TRBV24-1 and TRBJ2-5; no definite D call. This material consisted of peripheral blood, taken 28 days after the second AZD1222 dose. The chain's CDR3 is CATSAPSTDGLGRAQYF. The CDR3 DNA sequence: TGTGCCACCAGTGCCCCGTCGACGGACGGGTTAGGTAGGGCCCAGTACTTC.